This T cell receptor (beta chain) was captured in a study of OX40 agonist ivuxolimab in advanced cancers. About the study: The patients received ivuxolimab by intravenous route every 2 weeks at 0.01 to 10 mg/kg. Dose-escalation cases comprised hepatocellular carcinoma, melanoma, renal cell or head and neck cancer. General observations from the study: CD4+ and CD8+ blood T cells expanded clonally by week 6 at 0.1 to 3.0 mg/kg. There were, on average, more expanded clones in CD8+ T cells than in CD4+.

About this clone itself: Its specificity is unknown.

Assay used: immunoSEQ multiplex PCR; TCRdb lists only in-frame clones, some missing. This sample has 100,000 to 150,000 clones, with about 93% found just once. CDR3 length equals 16 residues. Germline CDR1 and CDR2: ENHRY and SYGVKD. With 0 bases removed from V and 1 base from J, the gap between germline ends came to 12 bases. The receptor was isolated from an adult with an advanced solid tumor such as melanoma, head and neck, liver or kidney cancer. The material was CD4+ or CD8+ T cells sorted from blood, obtained in a trial of the OX40 agonist ivuxolimab. The rearrangement joins TRBV10-3 to TRBJ1-2; D is perhaps TRBD1 (6 bases). The CDR3 is CAISESWGPGNYGYTF. The CDR3 DNA sequence: TGTGCCATCAGTGAGTCATGGGGGCCAGGTAACTATGGCTACACCTTC.